The 2 T cell receptor beta chains below all came from one sample that was sequenced in a study of T cells in localized non-small cell lung cancer. Assay: immunoSEQ multiplex PCR; the TCRdb copy retains only in-frame clones and omits some. The sample lists about 19,000 clones; roughly four fifths were seen once. This specimen consisted of peripheral blood, obtained before any cancer treatment. The receptors derive from a man aged 40-75 years with stage I lung adenocarcinoma.

The rearrangement links TRBV19 to TRBJ2-5; a weak D match, TRBD2 (5 bases). With 5 bases removed from V and 7 bases from J, the gap between germline ends came to 8 bases. CDR1 and CDR2 from the germline V gene are LNHDA and SQIVND (reference sequence). This CDR3 comprises 11 residues. In nucleotides, the CDR3 is TGTGCCAGTAGTGGAGGAGGGACCCAGTACTTC. Translating gives CASSGGGTQYF.

By share of the sample, this clone is medium-sized. The chain recombines TRBV25-1 with TRBJ2-2, with D perhaps matching TRBD2 (5 bases). Germline lookup yields CDR1 MGHDK and CDR2 SYGVNS. V was clipped by 9 bases and J by 3 bases, with 11 bases between them. The CDR3 runs 13 residues. The CDR3: CARGWRDTGELFF. For the CDR3, the DNA is TGTGCCAGAGGGTGGCGGGACACCGGGGAGCTGTTTTTT.